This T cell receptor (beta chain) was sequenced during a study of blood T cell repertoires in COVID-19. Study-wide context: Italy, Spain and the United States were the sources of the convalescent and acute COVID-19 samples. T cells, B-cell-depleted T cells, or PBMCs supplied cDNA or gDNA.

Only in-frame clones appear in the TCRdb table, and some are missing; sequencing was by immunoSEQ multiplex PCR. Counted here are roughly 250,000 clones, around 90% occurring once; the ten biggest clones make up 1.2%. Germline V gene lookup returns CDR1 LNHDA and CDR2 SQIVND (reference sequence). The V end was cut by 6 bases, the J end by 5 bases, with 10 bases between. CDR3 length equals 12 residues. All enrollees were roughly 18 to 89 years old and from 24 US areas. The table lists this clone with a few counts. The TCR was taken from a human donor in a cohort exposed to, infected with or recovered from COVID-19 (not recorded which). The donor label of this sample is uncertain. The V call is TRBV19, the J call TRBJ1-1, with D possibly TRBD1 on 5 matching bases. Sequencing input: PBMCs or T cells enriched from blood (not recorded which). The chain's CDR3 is CASSQGGTEAFF. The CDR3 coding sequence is TGTGCCAGTAGCCAGGGAGGAACTGAAGCTTTCTTT. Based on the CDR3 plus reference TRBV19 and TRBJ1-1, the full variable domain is DGGITQSPKYLFRKEGQNVTLSCEQNLNHDAMYWYRQDPGQGLRLIYYSQIVNDFQKGDIAEGYSVSREKKESFPLTVTSAQKNPTAFYLCASSQGGTEAFFGQGTRLTVV.